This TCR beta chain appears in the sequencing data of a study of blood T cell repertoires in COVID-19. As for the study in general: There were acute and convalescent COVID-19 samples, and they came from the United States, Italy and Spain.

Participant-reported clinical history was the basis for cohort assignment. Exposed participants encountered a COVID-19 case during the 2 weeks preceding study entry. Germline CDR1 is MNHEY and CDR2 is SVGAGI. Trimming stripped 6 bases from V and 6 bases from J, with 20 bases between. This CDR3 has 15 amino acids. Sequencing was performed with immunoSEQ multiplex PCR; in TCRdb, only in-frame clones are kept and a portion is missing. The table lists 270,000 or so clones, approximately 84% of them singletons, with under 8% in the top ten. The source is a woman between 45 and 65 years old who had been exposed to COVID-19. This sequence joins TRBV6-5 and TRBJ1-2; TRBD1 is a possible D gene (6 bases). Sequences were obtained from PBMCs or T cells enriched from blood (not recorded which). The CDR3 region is CASSKGETGTHGYTF. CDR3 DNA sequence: TGTGCCAGCAGCAAAGGGGAGACAGGAACCCATGGCTACACCTTC.